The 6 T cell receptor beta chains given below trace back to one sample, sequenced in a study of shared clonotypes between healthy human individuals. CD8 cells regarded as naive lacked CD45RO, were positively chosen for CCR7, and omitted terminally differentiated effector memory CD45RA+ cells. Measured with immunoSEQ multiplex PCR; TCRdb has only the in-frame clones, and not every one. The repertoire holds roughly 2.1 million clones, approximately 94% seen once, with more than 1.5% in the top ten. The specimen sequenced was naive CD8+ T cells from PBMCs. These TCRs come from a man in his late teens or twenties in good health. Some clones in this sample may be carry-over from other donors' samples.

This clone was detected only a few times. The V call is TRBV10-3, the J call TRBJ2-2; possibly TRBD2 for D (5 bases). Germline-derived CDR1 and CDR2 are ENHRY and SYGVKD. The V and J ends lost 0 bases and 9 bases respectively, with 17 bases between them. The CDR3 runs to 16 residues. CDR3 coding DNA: TGTGCCATCAGTGAGTCGTCTAGCTCCTTAGTCCGGGAGCTGTTTTTT. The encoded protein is CAISESSSSLVRELFF.

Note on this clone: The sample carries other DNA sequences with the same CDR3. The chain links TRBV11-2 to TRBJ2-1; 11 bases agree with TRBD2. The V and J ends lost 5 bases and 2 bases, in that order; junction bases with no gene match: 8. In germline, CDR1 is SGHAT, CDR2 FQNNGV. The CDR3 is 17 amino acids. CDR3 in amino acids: CASSLGLAGPPYNEQFF. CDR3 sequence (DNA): TGTGCCAGCAGCCTCGGACTAGCGGGTCCCCCCTACAATGAGCAGTTCTTC.

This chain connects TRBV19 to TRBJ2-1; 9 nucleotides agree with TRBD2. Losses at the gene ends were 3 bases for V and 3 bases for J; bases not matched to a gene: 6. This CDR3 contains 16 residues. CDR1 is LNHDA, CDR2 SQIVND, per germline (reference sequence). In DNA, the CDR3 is TGTGCCAGTAGTATTGTGGCGGGAGGGGTCTACAATGAGCAGTTCTTC. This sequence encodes CASSIVAGGVYNEQFF.

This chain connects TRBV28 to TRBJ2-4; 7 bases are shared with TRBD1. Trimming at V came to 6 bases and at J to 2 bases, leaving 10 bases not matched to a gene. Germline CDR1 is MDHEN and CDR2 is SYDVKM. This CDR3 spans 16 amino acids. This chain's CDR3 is CASSIRGIRTKNIQYF. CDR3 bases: TGTGCCAGCAGCATCAGGGGGATAAGGACCAAAAACATTCAGTACTTC. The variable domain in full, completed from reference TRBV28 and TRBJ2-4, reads DVKVTQSSRYLVKRTGEKVFLECVQDMDHENMFWYRQDPGLGLRLIYFSYDVKMKEKGDIPEGYSVSREKKERFSLILESASTNQTSMYLCASSIRGIRTKNIQYFGAGTRLSVL.

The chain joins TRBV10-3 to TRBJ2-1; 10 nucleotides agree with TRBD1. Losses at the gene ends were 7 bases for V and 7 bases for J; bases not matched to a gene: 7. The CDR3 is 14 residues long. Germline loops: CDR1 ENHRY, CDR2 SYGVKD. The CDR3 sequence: CAIKTGGPMNEQFF. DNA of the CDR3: TGTGCCATCAAGACAGGGGGCCCTATGAATGAGCAGTTCTTC.

This chain's CDR3 is CASSLELVSVQDTQYF. DNA for the CDR3: TGTGCCAGCAGCTTAGAATTGGTTAGCGTTCAAGATACGCAGTATTTT. J is TRBJ2-3 and V is TRBV11-2, with D possibly TRBD2 on 5 matching bases. V shed 0 bases and J shed 5 bases, with 15 bases lying between them. Germline V gene data show CDR1 as SGHAT and CDR2 as FQNNGV. This CDR3 is built from 16 residues.